This T cell receptor beta chain was identified in a study of siplizumab effects on memory and regulatory T cells. Deletions cut 2 bases from V and 10 bases from J, with 15 bases between. CDR3 length: 14 amino acids. CDR1 LNHDA and CDR2 SQIVND come from the germline V gene (reference sequence). Regarding the study as a whole: Alloreactive sequences traceable to unstimulated CD4+ memory cells declined significantly under siplizumab. Siplizumab gave mappable alloreactive CD4+ clones an average Treg-derived fraction of less than 75%, against around 30% in controls. Roughly 75-97% of proliferating clones (CD4+ or CD8+) could not be assigned a naive or memory phenotype.

Remarks on this clone: As yet, its antigen is unknown.

Roughly 10^5 TCR templates underwent assay in each sample. Here immunoSEQ multiplex PCR was the method, and the copy in TCRdb shows in-frame clones only, minus some. The sample consists of approximately 100,000 clones, roughly 92% of them appearing once. The TCR comes from a human donor in good health. The chain couples TRBV19 to TRBJ2-4; a weak D match, TRBD2 (6 bases). The sample taken for sequencing was Tregs sorted from blood. This chain's CDR3 is CASSISQAGTIQYF. In DNA, the CDR3 is TGTGCCAGTAGTATATCTCAGGCCGGGACTATTCAGTACTTC.